This TCR beta chain was captured by sequencing in a study of cytomegalovirus exposure and HLA in healthy donors. Study-wide points: The study labeled around 160 TCR beta chains cytomegalovirus-associated.

A remark on this clone: Its cognate antigen is unknown.

Sequencing used immunoSEQ multiplex PCR; TCRdb keeps in-frame clones, though not all of them. The repertoire holds 190,000 or so clones, with 84% as singletons. CDR1 SGHRS and CDR2 YFSETQ come from the germline V gene. The CDR3 consists of 15 residues. With V trimmed by 2 bases and J by 7 bases, 6 bases remained unmatched. The sequence was collected from a woman younger than 30 in good health and CMV-seropositive. Sequenced sample: PBMCs. The gene calls are TRBV5-1 and TRBJ1-6, with 7 bases aligning to TRBD1. CDR3: CASSLHRGKNSPLHF. Here the CDR3 DNA reads TGCGCCAGCAGCTTACACAGGGGAAAAAATTCACCCCTCCACTTT.